The rows below give T cell receptor beta chains drawn from one sample of a study of blood T cells in healthy people across ages. TCRdb recomputed calls from the 5' RACE reads with MiXCR, one row per CDR3 protein. The repertoire holds 1.5 million to 2 million distinct CDR3 sequences, with around 42% as singletons. Sequenced sample: blood. The receptor source for this set is a human donor in good health. CDR3s include the opening cysteine and the closing phenylalanine or tryptophan. The D gene is left open where the match is weak. Clone size is stated in some rows and not others, as once, few, many or a class when expanded.

>TRBV12-3/TRBV12-4|-|TRBJ2-3|-
TGTGCCAGCAGTTTCGGCGGGGTCACAGATGCGCAGTATTTT
CASSFGGVTDAQYF
>TRBV28|few|TRBJ2-3|-
TGTGCCAGCAGGCCCAGGGGGGGCACAGATACGCAGTATTTT
CASRPRGGTDTQYF
>TRBV4-3|many|TRBJ2-6|-
TGCGCCAGCAGCCAAGAGTCCGGGTCTGGGGCCAACGTCCTGACTTTC
CASSQESGSGANVLTF
>TRBV20-1|-|TRBJ2-5|-
TGCAGTGCTAGCTCGACTAATCAAGAGACCCAGTACTTC
CSASSTNQETQYF
>TRBV7-3|-|TRBJ2-6|TRBD2
TGTGCCAGCAGCTCTGCCCGGCTAGCGGGGGGGCCGTTAGCTGGGGCCAACGTCCTGACTTTC
CASSSARLAGGPLAGANVLTF
>TRBV20-1|-|TRBJ2-7|TRBD1
TGCAGTGCCAAATGGACAGGGGTGTACGAGCAGTACTTC
CSAKWTGVYEQYF
>TRBV12-3/TRBV12-4|-|TRBJ2-7|-
TGTGCCAGCAGTCAGGGGGGACTCCTTCTCCACGAGCAGTACTTC
CASSQGGLLLHEQYF
>TRBV4-1|-|TRBJ2-5|TRBD2
TGCGCCAGCAGCCAAGTCGGGGGAGGGATTGAGACCCAGTACTTC
CASSQVGGGIETQYF
>TRBV9|-|TRBJ2-3|TRBD2
TGTGCCAGCAGCGTAGCAGGGGGGCTAGCGGGGGCATACACAGATACGCAGTATTTT
CASSVAGGLAGAYTDTQYF
>TRBV7-9|-|TRBJ2-3|-
TGTGCCAGCAGGAAGCTCGATGGAGGGCAGCAAGATACGCAGTATTTT
CASRKLDGGQQDTQYF
>TRBV20-1|-|TRBJ2-7|-
TGCAGTGCTAGGGGGTCGGGTATCTACGAGCAGTACTTC
CSARGSGIYEQYF
>TRBV7-2|few|TRBJ1-1|-
TGTGCCAGCAGCCAAACAAGGGTGGGTGCTGAAGCTTTCTTT
CASSQTRVGAEAFF
>TRBV7-6|few|TRBJ1-1|-
TGTGCCAGCAGCCTGCAGGGCGGACTCACTGAAGCTTTCTTT
CASSLQGGLTEAFF
>TRBV5-1|-|TRBJ2-7|TRBD1
TGCGCCAGCAGTTTCAGGACAGGCCGAGTAGACGAGCAGTACTTC
CASSFRTGRVDEQYF
>TRBV20-1|-|TRBJ2-7|TRBD1
TGCAGTGCTAGAGATGGGGGACAGGGGTCTGGCGAGCAGTACTTC
CSARDGGQGSGEQYF
>TRBV4-1|-|TRBJ1-5|TRBD1
TGCGCCAGCAGCCAAGTCCAGGGACAGGGGATGAAGCCCCAGCATTTT
CASSQVQGQGMKPQHF
>TRBV10-3|-|TRBJ1-1|TRBD1
TGTGCCATCAGTCCCGGGACAGTTAACACTGAAGCTTTCTTT
CAISPGTVNTEAFF
>TRBV7-2|few|TRBJ1-5|TRBD1
TGTGCCAGCAGCTTAAGGGACAGGGGTCAGCCCCAGCATTTT
CASSLRDRGQPQHF
>TRBV7-2|few|TRBJ1-2|-
TGTGCCAGCAGCTTAGAACGGATTCACGGCTACACCTTC
CASSLERIHGYTF
>TRBV28|many|TRBJ1-5|-
TGTGCCAGCAGTTTGGACAGTTTCAATCAGCCCCAGCATTTT
CASSLDSFNQPQHF
>TRBV19|few|TRBJ1-4|-
TGTGCCAGTAGTATTCACGGGGCGGGTGGTGAAAAACTGTTTTTT
CASSIHGAGGEKLFF
>TRBV20-1|few|TRBJ1-2|TRBD1
TGCAGTGCTCCCTGGATTGGACAGGAGGGCTATGGCTACACCTTC
CSAPWIGQEGYGYTF
>TRBV29-1|few|TRBJ2-3|TRBD2
TGCAGCGTTGGGACTAGCGGTTCGAGCACAGATACGCAGTATTTT
CSVGTSGSSTDTQYF
>TRBV29-1|many|TRBJ2-3|TRBD2
TGCAGCACGAATCGCGGGGGGCAGACAGATACGCAGTATTTT
CSTNRGGQTDTQYF
>TRBV29-1|-|TRBJ1-1|TRBD1
TGCAGCGTTGAATATGTAGGGACAGGGTTGAACACTGAAGCTTTCTTT
CSVEYVGTGLNTEAFF
>TRBV20-1|-|TRBJ2-7|-
TGCAGTGCTAGTTTCGTCGGATCCTACGAGCAGTACTTC
CSASFVGSYEQYF
>TRBV20-1|-|TRBJ2-7|-
TGCAGTGCTAGGCGGGCACCGACAGAGGAGCAGTACTTC
CSARRAPTEEQYF
>TRBV5-1|few|TRBJ2-3|TRBD2
TGCGCCAGCAGCTTGGTCCGACTAGCGAGCGCAGATACGCAGTATTTT
CASSLVRLASADTQYF
>TRBV5-6|-|TRBJ2-7|TRBD1
TGTGCCAGCAAGAACAGGGGAGCCTGGGGCGAGCAGTACTTC
CASKNRGAWGEQYF
>TRBV6-5|-|TRBJ2-1|-
TGTGCCAGCAGTACCGACCCCAACTTATACAATGAGCAGTTCTTC
CASSTDPNLYNEQFF
>TRBV9|few|TRBJ1-2|-
TGTGCCAGCAGCCCCGGCGGCTCGGGCTATGGCTACACCTTC
CASSPGGSGYGYTF
>TRBV11-1|once|TRBJ1-2|TRBD1
TGTGCCAGCAGCTTATCCCCGTTGGCAGGGGGCTATGGCTACACCTTC
CASSLSPLAGGYGYTF
>TRBV12-3/TRBV12-4|few|TRBJ1-4|-
TGTGCCAGCATGGAAAGAGGTGAAAAACTGTTTTTT
CASMERGEKLFF
>TRBV20-1|-|TRBJ2-1|-
TGCAATGCTAGTAAGACGGGGGACTCCTACAATGAGCAGTTCTTC
CNASKTGDSYNEQFF
>TRBV2|-|TRBJ1-3|-
TGTGCCAGCAGACTAAGGTTTTCTGGAAACACCATATATTTT
CASRLRFSGNTIYF
>TRBV4-1|-|TRBJ2-5|-
TGCGCCAGCAGCCAAGAAGGCCGGCGGGAAGAGACCCAGTACTTC
CASSQEGRREETQYF
>TRBV20-1|-|TRBJ2-7|-
TGCAGTGCTAGAGACAGGATGACCTACGAGCAGTACTTC
CSARDRMTYEQYF
>TRBV27|-|TRBJ2-7|TRBD2
TGTGCCAGCAGTTTCCAGCCTAGCGGGGGGGTATCCTACGAGCAGTACTTC
CASSFQPSGGVSYEQYF
>TRBV6-5|-|TRBJ2-1|TRBD2
TGTGCCAGCAGTTACTCGAAGTCGCGGGGGGGCCTTACTGAAAAAAATGAGCAGTTCTTC
CASSYSKSRGGLTEKNEQFF
>TRBV5-1|-|TRBJ1-2|-
TGCGCCAGCAGTTTGGAGGGGGGAGTCTATGGCTGCACCTTC
CASSLEGGVYGCTF
>TRBV11-1|-|TRBJ1-6|-
TGTGCCAGCAGCATAGTTCCCGGACAGCCCTATAATTCACCCCTCCACTTT
CASSIVPGQPYNSPLHF
>TRBV4-3|few|TRBJ2-3|-
TGCGCCAGCAGCCAAGATACGGCCACAGATACGCAGTATTTT
CASSQDTATDTQYF
>TRBV20-1|few|TRBJ2-5|TRBD2
TGCAGTGCCGCCGGGACTACTCAAGAGACCCAGTACTTC
CSAAGTTQETQYF
>TRBV5-1|few|TRBJ1-4|-
TGCGCCAGCAGTAACGGAGGGGGAGGTGAAAAACTGTTTTTT
CASSNGGGGEKLFF
>TRBV6-6|few|TRBJ2-5|TRBD1
TGTGCCAGCAGTTCCATGGGGACAGACCAAGAGACCCAGTACTTC
CASSSMGTDQETQYF